The 25 T cell receptor beta chains below all came from one sample that was sequenced in a study of control samples from healthy donors and cancer patients. Sequenced by immunoSEQ multiplex PCR; TCRdb stores in-frame clones only, minus some. Of about 100,000 clones in the sample, roughly 87% are singletons; the top ten hold over 15%. The sample was blood. These receptor sequences come from a woman between 45 and 60 years old in good health.

The chain couples TRBV3-1 (or the pseudogene TRBV3-2) to TRBJ1-6, with D perhaps matching TRBD1 (6 bases). Germline values: CDR1 LGHDT, CDR2 YNNKEL (reference sequence). Trimming cost V 5 bases and J 9 bases, with 14 bases left between them. This CDR3 contains 14 residues. CDR3 in DNA: TGTGCCAGCAGCTTACAGGGTGAGGGTTCACCCCTCCACTTT. Amino acids: CASSLQGEGSPLHF.

CDR3 bases: TGCGCCAGCAGCCGACGACAGGGCACCGGGGAGACCCAGTACTTC. Its translation is CASSRRQGTGETQYF. The chain couples TRBV4-1 to TRBJ2-5; TRBD1 aligns across 7 bases. The CDR3 totals 15 residues. Germline V gives CDR1 MGHRA, CDR2 YSYEKL. Germline trimming cut 4 bases from V and 5 bases from J; bases unmatched to any gene: 10.

The rearrangement joins TRBV30 to TRBJ1-2, with TRBD1 matching 8 bases. Germline-derived CDR1 and CDR2 are GTSNPN and SVGIG (reference sequence). Trimming at V came to 2 bases and at J to 0 bases, leaving 11 bases not matched to a gene. The CDR3 consists of 17 residues. The CDR3 DNA sequence: TGTGCCTGGAGTTCCCGAAAACTACAGGGGGCTAACTATGGCTACACCTTC. Encoded protein: CAWSSRKLQGANYGYTF.

The chain links TRBV27 to TRBJ2-7; TRBD2 aligns across 8 bases. This CDR3 spans 16 amino acids. Per germline, CDR1 MNHEY and CDR2 SMNVEV (reference sequence). J gave up 2 bases and V 4 bases, and 10 bases lay outside the gene matches. The CDR3: CASSSSTSAGPYEQYV. The CDR3 nucleotides are TGTGCCAGCAGTTCCTCGACTAGCGCCGGCCCCTACGAGCAGTACGTC.

This clone was seen a single time. The chain uses TRBV7-9 and TRBJ2-1; 14 nucleotides line up with TRBD2. V lost 3 bases to trimming and J lost 4 bases; unmatched junction nucleotides: 2. Germline V gene lookup returns CDR1 SEHNR and CDR2 FQNEAQ (reference sequence). The CDR3 covers 16 residues. The CDR3 protein is CASSLTSGREYNEQFF. The CDR3 DNA reads as TGTGCCAGCAGCTTGACTAGCGGGAGGGAATACAATGAGCAGTTCTTC. The whole variable domain, filled in from reference TRBV7-9 and TRBJ2-1, reads DTGVSQNPRHKITKRGQNVTFRCDPISEHNRLYWYRQTLGQGPEFLTYFQNEAQLEKSRLLSDRFSAERPKGSFSTLEIQRTEQGDSAMYLCASSLTSGREYNEQFFGPGTRLTVL.

This clone came up a few times. The chain uses TRBV15 and TRBJ1-1; the D gene is possibly TRBD1 (6 bases). CDR1 and CDR2 (germline): LNHNV, YYDKDF (reference sequence). The CDR3 is made up of 17 amino acids. The ends were cut back, 2 bases at V and 6 bases at J, with 22 bases in the middle. CDR3 region: CATSRKTGRSIVSEAFF. The CDR3 nucleotides are TGTGCCACCAGCAGAAAAACAGGGAGGAGTATCGTCTCTGAAGCTTTCTTT.

This chain joins TRBV18 and TRBJ2-1, with D perhaps matching TRBD2 (6 bases). CDR3 size: 15 residues. Trimming took off 3 bases at V and 7 bases at J, with 16 bases between the two ends. Looked up from germline, CDR1 is KGHSH and CDR2 is LQKENI. CDR3 in amino acids: CASSPAQGGRNEQFF. CDR3 DNA: TGTGCCAGCTCACCGGCTCAGGGAGGTCGGAATGAGCAGTTCTTC.

The chain uses TRBV5-4 and TRBJ1-2, with 10 bases aligning to TRBD1. CDR3 length equals 16 residues. V was pared by 4 bases and J by 6 bases, with 12 bases of the junction left unmatched. CDR1 and CDR2 from the germline V gene are SGHNT and YYREEE (reference sequence). CDR3 region: CASSLVAGTGENGYTF. The CDR3 DNA is TGTGCCAGCAGCCTTGTAGCCGGGACAGGGGAAAATGGCTACACCTTC.

This chain joins TRBV4-1 and TRBJ2-7; the match to TRBD2 covers 7 bases. V lost 1 base, J lost 1 base, and 1 base stayed unmatched. This CDR3 has 14 amino acids. CDR1 and CDR2 from the germline V gene are MGHRA and YSYEKL. As DNA, the CDR3 is TGCGCCAGCAGCCAAGGACTAGCTTCCTACGAGCAGTACGTC. It codes for CASSQGLASYEQYV.

This clone appeared once. V and J are TRBV29-1 and TRBJ1-1, with TRBD1 matching over 8 bases. V was pared by 5 bases and J by 5 bases, with 7 bases of the junction left unmatched. CDR1 and CDR2 from the germline V gene are SQVTM and ANQGSEA. The CDR3 contains 13 residues. CDR3 sequence (DNA): TGCAGCGTTTGCAGGGGGCTATATACTGAAGCTTTCTTT. This sequence encodes CSVCRGLYTEAFF. Filled out from reference TRBV29-1 and TRBJ1-1, the complete variable domain reads SAVISQKPSRDICQRGTSLTIQCQVDSQVTMMFWYRQQPGQSLTLIATANQGSEATYESGFVIDKFPISRPNLTFSTLTVSNMSPEDSSIYLCSVCRGLYTEAFFGQGTRLTVV.

The chain has TRBV15 and TRBJ2-2; D is unresolved. In germline, CDR1 is LNHNV, CDR2 YYDKDF (reference sequence). Trimming cost V 3 bases and J 3 bases, with 8 bases left between them. The CDR3 covers 14 residues. The CDR3 here is CATSRGRDTGELFF. The CDR3 nucleotides read TGTGCCACCAGCAGGGGTAGGGACACCGGGGAGCTGTTTTTT.

The chain has TRBV18 and TRBJ2-2; D is undetermined. This CDR3 region has 13 residues. The ends were cut back, 5 bases at V and 5 bases at J, with 9 bases in the middle. Germline-derived CDR1 and CDR2 are KGHSH and LQKENI. For the CDR3, the DNA is TGTGCCAGCTCAGTGTACGAAACCGGGGAGCTGTTTTTT. This translates into CASSVYETGELFF. Full variable domain (outside the CDR3, taken from reference TRBV18 and TRBJ2-2): NAGVMQNPRHLVRRRGQEARLRCSPMKGHSHVYWYRQLPEEGLKFMVYLQKENIIDESGMPKERFSAEFPKEGPSILRIQQVVRGDSAAYFCASSVYETGELFFGEGSRLTVL.

The chain recombines TRBV7-2 with TRBJ1-1, with 11 positions matching TRBD1. Germline trimming cut 3 bases from V and 5 bases from J; bases unmatched to any gene: 5. There are 15 residues in the CDR3. The germline gives CDR1 SGHTA, CDR2 FQGNSA. CDR3 bases: TGTGCCAGCAGCTTGAAAGGACAGGGGGCTACTGAAGCTTTCTTT. It specifies CASSLKGQGATEAFF. Complete variable domain (other parts from reference TRBV7-2 and TRBJ1-1): GAGVSQSPSNKVTEKGKDVELRCDPISGHTALYWYRQSLGQGLEFLIYFQGNSAPDKSGLPSDRFSAERTGGSVSTLTIQRTQQEDSAVYLCASSLKGQGATEAFFGQGTRLTVV.

CDR3 in amino acids: CAISDRDGEAFF. CDR3 nucleotides: TGTGCCATCAGTGACCGTGACGGTGAAGCTTTCTTT. The chain carries TRBV10-3 and TRBJ1-1; unclear D gene. The V end was cut by 3 bases, the J end by 7 bases, with 9 bases between. Germline V gene sequence: CDR1 ENHRY, CDR2 SYGVKD. The CDR3 runs to 12 residues.

This clone has just one count. V and J are TRBV7-2 and TRBJ1-5, with 7 bases lining up with TRBD1. In germline, CDR1 is SGHTA, CDR2 FQGNSA. The V segment lost 1 base and the J segment 4 bases; nucleotides outside the gene matches: 4. CDR3 size: 15 residues. CDR3 loop: CASSLGDSPNQPQHF. Written as DNA, the CDR3 is TGTGCCAGCAGCTTAGGGGACAGCCCTAATCAGCCCCAGCATTTT.

This clone showed up just a few times. V is TRBV19 and J is TRBJ1-6; 7 nucleotides align to TRBD1. From germline, CDR1 is LNHDA and CDR2 SQIVND (reference sequence). The CDR3 is 15 residues long. After removal of 3 bases from V and 5 bases from J, the junction contained 4 bases not matched to a gene. The CDR3 is CASSIFTGDNSPLHF. The CDR3 coding sequence is TGTGCCAGTAGTATCTTCACAGGGGATAATTCACCCCTCCACTTT.

CDR3 nucleotide sequence: TGTGCCAGCTCACCAGGAGCCACCGGGGAGCTGTTTTTT. Translation: CASSPGATGELFF. The rearrangement links TRBV18 to TRBJ2-2, with D uncertain. This CDR3 contains 13 residues. Germline CDR1 is KGHSH and CDR2 is LQKENI. Trimming took off 2 bases at V and 4 bases at J, with 5 bases between the two ends.

The chain couples TRBV6-2 or TRBV6-3 to TRBJ1-4, with TRBD1 as a possible D gene (5 bases). The CDR3 sequence is 17 residues long. Trimming removed 3 bases from V and 8 bases from J, with 22 bases in between. Germline CDR1 reads MNHEY; CDR2 reads SVGEGT. CDR3 in amino acids: CASSYIKGTRLQEKLFF. Here the CDR3 DNA reads TGTGCCAGCAGTTATATCAAAGGGACGAGGCTTCAGGAAAAACTGTTTTTT.

This rearrangement joins TRBV5-1 to TRBJ2-7; D remains unclear. V was pared by 0 bases and J by 4 bases, with 11 bases between. Germline CDR1 and CDR2: SGHRS and YFSETQ. This CDR3 has 14 amino acids. This chain's CDR3 is CASSLDNAAYEQYF. For the CDR3, the DNA is TGCGCCAGCAGCTTGGACAACGCGGCATACGAGCAGTACTTC.

As DNA, the CDR3 is TGTGCCAGCAGCCTGCAGACAGGGGGCGGTTTCTTAGCCAAAAACATTCAGTACTTC. As protein: CASSLQTGGGFLAKNIQYF. The chain employs TRBV3-1 (or the pseudogene TRBV3-2) and TRBJ2-4; 10 nucleotides agree with TRBD1. This CDR3 spans 19 amino acids. After removal of 4 bases from V and 0 bases from J, the junction contained 12 bases not matched to a gene. Germline values: CDR1 LGHDT, CDR2 YNNKEL (reference sequence).

The V and J genes are TRBV6-6 and TRBJ1-5; D gene uncertain. Per the germline V gene, CDR1 is MNHNY and CDR2 is SVGAGI (reference sequence). This CDR3 has 13 residues. V was cut by 6 bases and J by 4 bases, with 10 bases left in between. This chain's CDR3 is CASSRSLNQPQHF. DNA for the CDR3: TGTGCCAGCAGCCGTAGCCTTAATCAGCCCCAGCATTTT.

The J gene is TRBJ1-5, the V gene TRBV7-2; a weak D match, TRBD1 (5 bases). V lost 1 base to trimming and J lost 1 base, with 8 bases between them. The CDR3 has 15 residues. CDR1 is SGHTA and CDR2 is FQGNSA in the germline V gene. The CDR3 DNA reads as TGTGCCAGCAGCTTAGGTTACAGGAGCAATCAGCCCCAGCATTTT. Its translation is CASSLGYRSNQPQHF.

V and J are TRBV18 and TRBJ2-1; D is uncertain. CDR1 and CDR2 (germline): KGHSH, LQKENI. The CDR3 consists of 14 residues. V shed 0 bases and J shed 4 bases, with 7 bases lying between them. CDR3 DNA: TGTGCCAGCTCACCACCCGGATTATACAATGAGCAGTTCTTC. Amino acids: CASSPPGLYNEQFF.

This rearrangement joins TRBV2 to TRBJ2-2, with TRBD1 identical over 8 bases. Germline V CDR1 and CDR2: SNHLY, FYNNEI. After removal of 7 bases from V and 6 bases from J, the junction contained 7 bases not matched to a gene. This CDR3 is 14 amino acids long. DNA of the CDR3: TGTGCCAGCAACCGACAGGGGACTCCCGGGGAGCTGTTTTTT. Its translation: CASNRQGTPGELFF.

V usage is TRBV5-6 and J usage is TRBJ1-1; D unclear. This CDR3 comprises 13 residues. V shed 4 bases and J shed 4 bases, with 11 bases lying between them. Germline values: CDR1 SGHDT, CDR2 YYEEEE. In nucleotides, the CDR3 is TGTGCCAGCAGCCCGAAAATGGGCACTGAAGCTTTCTTT. This gives the protein CASSPKMGTEAFF.